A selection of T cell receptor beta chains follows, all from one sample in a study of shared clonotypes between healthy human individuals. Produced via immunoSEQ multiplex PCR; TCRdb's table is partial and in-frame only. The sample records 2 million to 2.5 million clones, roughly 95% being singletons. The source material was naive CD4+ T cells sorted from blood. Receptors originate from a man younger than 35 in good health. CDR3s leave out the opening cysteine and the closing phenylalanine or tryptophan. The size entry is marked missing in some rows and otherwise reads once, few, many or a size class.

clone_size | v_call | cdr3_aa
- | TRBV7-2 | ASSGRGTHAYEQY
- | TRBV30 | AWSPMPAYEQY
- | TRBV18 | ASSPQGPGANVLT
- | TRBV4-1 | ASSQDPGQSSYNEQF
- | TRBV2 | ASSELAVNNEQF
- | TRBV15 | ATSRATGGAETQY
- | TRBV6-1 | ASSEGSGRSYEQY
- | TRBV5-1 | ASSSTGTGVYEQY
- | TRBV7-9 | ASQRAGTTNEKLF
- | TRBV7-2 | ASSLDRATGELF
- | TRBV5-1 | ASREGLNTEAF
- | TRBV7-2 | ASNYRAGADTQY
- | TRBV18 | ASSPTGNTEAF
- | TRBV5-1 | ASSSGTGAEETQY
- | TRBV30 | AWRAGILGSPLH
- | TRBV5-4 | ASSPAREETQY
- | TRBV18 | ASSLSTDTQY
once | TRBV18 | ASSAGLEQF
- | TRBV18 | ASSGTGSEKLF
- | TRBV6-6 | ASNRRGNYEQY
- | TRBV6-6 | ASSYSTATNEKLF
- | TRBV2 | ASSEPRQGPYEQY
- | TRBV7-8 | ASRDRNTGELF
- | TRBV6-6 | ASSSPGQGAGEQY
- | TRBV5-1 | ASSIPGQPYNEQF
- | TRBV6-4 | ASRTPHPGTGVDYEQY
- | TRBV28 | ASRTRGNSNQPQH
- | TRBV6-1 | ASSLSTGGYT
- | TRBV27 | ASSLSGQFSYT
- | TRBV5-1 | ASSLEAGRTDTQY
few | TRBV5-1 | ASSPTPGNTEAF
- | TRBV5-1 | ASSPEGQQQETQY
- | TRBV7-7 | ASSSGAGTDTQY
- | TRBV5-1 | ASSLDPYGELF
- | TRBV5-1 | ASSPDRVDYGYT
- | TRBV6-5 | ASGVDVDSSYGYT
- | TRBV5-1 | ASSQQLEGTEAF
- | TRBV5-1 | ASSSRGIYEQY
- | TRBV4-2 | ASSQEGLHRQGSYNEQF
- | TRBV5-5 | ASSGGQSTNEKLF
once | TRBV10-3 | AIRKLAGGVEQY
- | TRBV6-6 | ASSYSYGRVWEKLF
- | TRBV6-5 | ASSAGFADYGYT
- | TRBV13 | ASSQSTGTSSYNEQF
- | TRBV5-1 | ASSLDITGLGTGELF
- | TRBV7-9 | ASSPTTGRYEQY
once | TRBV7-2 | ASSLGLAGFTDTQY
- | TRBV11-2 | ASSLDRGLLMTGELF
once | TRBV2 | ASSEAGQGADTQY
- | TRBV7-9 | ASRSGTGGHEQY
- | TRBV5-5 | ASSFNRGSQIPEAF
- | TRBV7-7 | ASSLGGTGAGELF